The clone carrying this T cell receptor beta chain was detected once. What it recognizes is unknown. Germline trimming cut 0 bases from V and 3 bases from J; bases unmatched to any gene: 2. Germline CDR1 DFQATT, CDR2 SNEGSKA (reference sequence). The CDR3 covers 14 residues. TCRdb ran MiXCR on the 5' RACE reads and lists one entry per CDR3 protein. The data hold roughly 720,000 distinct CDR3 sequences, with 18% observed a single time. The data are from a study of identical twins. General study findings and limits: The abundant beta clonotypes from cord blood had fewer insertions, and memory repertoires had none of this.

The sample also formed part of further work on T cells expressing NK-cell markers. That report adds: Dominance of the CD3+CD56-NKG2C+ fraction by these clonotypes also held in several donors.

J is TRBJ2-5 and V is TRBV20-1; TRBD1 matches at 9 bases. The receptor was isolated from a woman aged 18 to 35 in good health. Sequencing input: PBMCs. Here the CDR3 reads CSARDTGGKETQYF. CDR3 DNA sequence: TGCAGTGCTAGAGATACAGGGGGCAAAGAGACCCAGTACTTC.